This is a list of T cell receptor beta chains from one sample in a study of identical twins. Using its own MiXCR run on the 5' RACE reads, TCRdb lists one record per CDR3 protein. Altogether hundreds of thousands of distinct CDR3 sequences are present, under 9% being singletons, with the ten largest covering 0.75% to 1%. The sample also formed part of further work on yellow fever vaccine responses in identical twins.

The material sequenced was PBMCs. The receptors stem from a woman in her late teens or twenties in good health. The CDR3 runs from the conserved cysteine through the conserved F or W. Each record gives: V gene, J gene, clone size, D gene, CDR3 protein, CDR3 DNA. D genes are given only for firm matches. The size entry is marked missing in some rows and otherwise reads once, few, many or a size class.

v_gene: TRBV4-3
j_gene: TRBJ2-1
abundance: .
d_gene: .
CDR3aa: CASSQGTGYTTPEQFF
CDR3nt: TGCGCCAGCAGCCAAGGTACAGGGTACACTACGCCTGAGCAGTTCTTC

v_gene: TRBV12-3/TRBV12-4
j_gene: TRBJ2-5
abundance: few
d_gene: .
CDR3aa: CASSLMLRGPQETQYF
CDR3nt: TGTGCCAGCAGTTTAATGCTGCGGGGCCCCCAAGAGACCCAGTACTTC

v_gene: TRBV7-9
j_gene: TRBJ2-2
abundance: .
d_gene: TRBD2
CDR3aa: CASSSGLVPGELFF
CDR3nt: TGTGCCAGCAGCTCGGGACTAGTTCCCGGGGAGCTGTTTTTT

v_gene: TRBV7-2
j_gene: TRBJ1-4
abundance: .
d_gene: .
CDR3aa: CVSSLATNEKLFF
CDR3nt: TGTGTCAGCAGCTTAGCAACTAATGAAAAACTGTTTTTT

v_gene: TRBV5-1
j_gene: TRBJ2-3
abundance: .
d_gene: .
CDR3aa: CASSLGGPLSSDTQYF
CDR3nt: TGCGCCAGCAGCTTGGGAGGCCCCTTGAGCTCAGATACGCAGTATTTT

v_gene: TRBV7-9
j_gene: TRBJ2-2
abundance: few
d_gene: .
CDR3aa: CASRQNQGPGELFF
CDR3nt: TGTGCCAGCAGGCAAAATCAGGGGCCCGGGGAGCTGTTTTTT

v_gene: TRBV9
j_gene: TRBJ2-1
abundance: few
d_gene: TRBD2
CDR3aa: CASSVSGGVSNEQFF
CDR3nt: TGTGCCAGCAGCGTAAGCGGGGGCGTATCCAATGAGCAGTTCTTC

v_gene: TRBV11-2
j_gene: TRBJ2-1
abundance: few
d_gene: .
CDR3aa: CASSLVIAEYNEQFF
CDR3nt: TGTGCCAGCAGCTTAGTAATAGCGGAGTACAATGAGCAGTTCTTC

v_gene: TRBV7-3
j_gene: TRBJ2-1
abundance: .
d_gene: TRBD2
CDR3aa: CASSRTSVSSYNEQFF
CDR3nt: TGTGCCAGCAGCCGAACTAGCGTAAGCTCCTACAATGAGCAGTTCTTC

v_gene: TRBV27
j_gene: TRBJ2-3
abundance: few
d_gene: .
CDR3aa: CASSLLPPTDTQYF
CDR3nt: TGTGCCAGCAGTTTACTACCGCCGACAGATACGCAGTATTTT